Listed here are 25 T cell receptor beta chains from one sample, sequenced in a study of blood T cell repertoires in COVID-19. The table came from immunoSEQ multiplex PCR; TCRdb's copy has only in-frame clones and leaves some out. The sample lists 150,000 to 200,000 clones, around 91% occurring once. The specimen sequenced was PBMCs or T cells enriched from blood (not recorded which). All receptors derive from a woman under 30 who had recovered from COVID-19.

V usage is TRBV5-1 and J usage is TRBJ2-5; D may be TRBD1 (5 bases). Per the germline V gene, CDR1 is SGHRS and CDR2 is YFSETQ. The length of the CDR3 is 14 residues. V was trimmed by 2 bases and J by 3 bases, leaving 11 bases between them. The CDR3 spells CASSFDSLKETQYF. The CDR3 DNA sequence: TGCGCCAGCAGCTTTGACAGCCTCAAAGAGACCCAGTACTTC.

This clone was recorded once. The rearrangement links TRBV19 to TRBJ2-3, with 8 bases that match TRBD2. The germline CDR1 and CDR2 sequences are LNHDA and SQIVND (reference sequence). After removal of 5 bases from V and 1 base from J, the junction contained 8 bases not matched to a gene. This CDR3 comprises 16 residues. The CDR3 loop reads CASSLIAGRRTDTQYF. CDR3 sequence (DNA): TGTGCCAGTAGTCTCATAGCGGGACGTCGCACAGATACGCAGTATTTT.

This chain connects TRBV19 to TRBJ2-2; 12 bases agree with TRBD2. V was clipped by 5 bases and J by 4 bases; unmatched bases: 11. The germline CDR1 and CDR2 sequences are LNHDA and SQIVND (reference sequence). CDR3 size: 18 residues. CDR3 loop: CASSPRTSGVGVTGELFF. The CDR3, as DNA: TGTGCCAGTAGTCCACGGACTAGCGGGGTTGGGGTCACCGGGGAGCTGTTTTTT.

This chain connects TRBV7-2 to TRBJ2-7, with D uncertain. V was shortened by 5 bases and J by 2 bases, with 10 bases between the two germline ends. Germline V gives CDR1 SGHTA, CDR2 FQGNSA. This CDR3 is 13 amino acids long. This chain's CDR3 is CASSPPGPYEQYF. CDR3 in DNA: TGTGCCAGCAGCCCACCGGGTCCCTACGAGCAGTACTTC. Full variable domain (remainder filled in from reference TRBV7-2 and TRBJ2-7): GAGVSQSPSNKVTEKGKDVELRCDPISGHTALYWYRQSLGQGLEFLIYFQGNSAPDKSGLPSDRFSAERTGGSVSTLTIQRTQQEDSAVYLCASSPPGPYEQYFGPGTRLTVT.

This chain joins TRBV3-1 (or the pseudogene TRBV3-2) and TRBJ2-5; D perhaps matches TRBD1 (5 bases). Germline CDR1 is LGHDT and CDR2 is YNNKEL (reference sequence). V was cut by 2 bases and J by 6 bases, with 10 bases left in between. The CDR3 contains 13 residues. Written as DNA, the CDR3 is TGTGCCAGCAGCCAAAGGGGATCGCAGACCCAGTACTTC. Its protein is CASSQRGSQTQYF.

The J gene is TRBJ1-1, the V gene TRBV18; D may be TRBD1 (6 bases). V lost 3 bases to trimming and J lost 0 bases, with 20 bases between them. The germline CDR1 and CDR2 sequences are KGHSH and LQKENI. The CDR3 extends over 18 amino acids. The CDR3 DNA reads TGTGCCAGCTCACCGACGAGCACGTGGGGGCAGATGAACACTGAAGCTTTCTTT. It translates to CASSPTSTWGQMNTEAFF.

The genes are TRBV19 and TRBJ2-1; 8 nucleotides align to TRBD1. The CDR3 runs 16 residues. Germline V gives CDR1 LNHDA, CDR2 SQIVND (reference sequence). The V and J ends lost 4 bases and 4 bases, in that order; junction bases with no gene match: 9. As DNA, the CDR3 is TGTGCCAGTAGTACTCGACAGGGGACGACATACAATGAGCAGTTCTTC. It codes for CASSTRQGTTYNEQFF.

V and J are TRBV29-1 and TRBJ1-2, with 7 nucleotides matching TRBD1. V gave up 6 bases and J gave up 4 bases; unmatched junction bases: 11. Germline V gene sequence: CDR1 SQVTM, CDR2 ANQGSEA. The CDR3 has 14 residues. CDR3 in DNA: TGCAGCGTGGCCGGGACAGAGGACCCCTATGGCTACACCTTC. Amino acids: CSVAGTEDPYGYTF.

The chain carries TRBV29-1 and TRBJ1-1; possibly TRBD1 for D (5 bases). The CDR3 loop spans 13 amino acids. Trimming cost V 3 bases and J 4 bases, with 12 bases left between them. Germline CDR1 SQVTM, CDR2 ANQGSEA. The CDR3 protein is CSVDRAGGTEAFF. CDR3 nucleotides: TGCAGCGTTGACAGGGCGGGAGGCACTGAAGCTTTCTTT.

The chain joins TRBV6-4 to TRBJ2-3, with TRBD2 matching 8 bases. V trimming: 3 bases; J trimming: 5 bases; junction bases outside the gene matches: 4. The germline CDR1 and CDR2 sequences are MRHNA and SNTAGT. CDR3 size: 14 residues. CDR3 in amino acids: CASSEERERDTQYF. The CDR3 coding sequence is TGTGCCAGCAGTGAGGAGCGGGAGCGAGATACGCAGTATTTT.

The chain carries TRBV1 and TRBJ2-2; the table names TRBD1, a call not compared with the DNA. TRBV1 is a known pseudogene. This CDR3 region has 21 residues. The CDR3 spells CTSSQDWGSRQGGVNTGELFF. The CDR3 DNA reads as TGCACCAGCAGCCAAGATTGGGGTTCGAGGCAGGGTGGTGTGAACACCGGGGAGCTGTTTTTT.

J is TRBJ2-4 and V is TRBV4-2; maybe TRBD2 (6 bases). This CDR3 is built from 17 residues. The ends were cut back, 0 bases at V and 2 bases at J, with 14 bases in the middle. The germline gives CDR1 LGHNA, CDR2 YNFKEQ. DNA for the CDR3: TGTGCCAGCAGCCAAGAAAGGGCCCGGGACTCCAAAAACATTCAGTACTTC. Its translation: CASSQERARDSKNIQYF.

This chain joins TRBV9 and TRBJ2-3, with 7 positions matching TRBD2. CDR3 length: 15 residues. Per the germline V gene, CDR1 is SGDLS and CDR2 is YYNGEE. V shed 2 bases and J 4 bases; nucleotides not matched to a gene: 7. The CDR3 DNA reads TGTGCCAGCAGCGTGAACGGGAGGTCGGCAGATACGCAGTATTTT. Amino acids: CASSVNGRSADTQYF.

The chain carries TRBV28 and TRBJ2-2; TRBD1 is a possible D gene (7 bases). From germline, CDR1 is MDHEN and CDR2 SYDVKM. The CDR3 totals 19 residues. V dropped 6 bases and J dropped 7 bases, with 30 bases sitting between them. CDR3 sequence: CASSRGTALTRQIFGELFF. The CDR3 bases are TGTGCCAGCAGCCGCGGGACAGCTTTGACTAGACAGATTTTCGGGGAGCTGTTTTTT.

V and J are TRBV7-8 and TRBJ2-2; perhaps TRBD1 as D (6 bases). This CDR3 contains 17 residues. The V gene lost 8 bases and the J gene lost 3 bases, with 22 bases spanning the gap. From germline, CDR1 is SGHVS and CDR2 FQNEAQ. The CDR3, as DNA: TGTGCCAGCTATGAGGGGTGGGGGCGCGGATACACCGGGGAGCTGTTTTTT. This translates into CASYEGWGRGYTGELFF.

About this clone itself: Different DNA sequences within this sample yield the same CDR3. This chain connects TRBV27 to TRBJ2-7; 8 bases agree with TRBD2. Germline CDR1 reads MNHEY; CDR2 reads SMNVEV (reference sequence). The CDR3 contains 14 residues. Losses at the gene ends were 3 bases for V and 1 base for J; bases not matched to a gene: 2. The CDR3 DNA is TGTGCCAGCAGTTTGACGGGGGGGTCCTACGAGCAGTACTTC. Protein: CASSLTGGSYEQYF.

Of note for this clone: The same CDR3 can be traced to other DNA sequences in this sample. The rearrangement joins TRBV12-3 or TRBV12-4 to TRBJ1-1, with D uncertain. The CDR3 is 12 amino acids. Trimming cost V 3 bases and J 5 bases, with 7 bases left between them. The CDR3 DNA reads as TGTGCCAGCAGTTTTAGTGGTACTGAAGCTTTCTTT. It specifies CASSFSGTEAFF.

The chain couples TRBV6-5 to TRBJ2-5; no firm D call. The CDR3 sequence is 15 residues long. Germline CDR1 MNHEY, CDR2 SVGAGI. The V and J ends lost 0 bases and 5 bases respectively, with 13 bases between them. The CDR3 loop reads CASSYSNSRRETQYF. For the CDR3, the DNA is TGTGCCAGCAGTTACTCGAATAGCCGGCGGGAGACCCAGTACTTC.

The chain couples TRBV7-8 to TRBJ2-5; TRBD1 is a possible D gene (5 bases). CDR1 SGHVS and CDR2 FQNEAQ come from the germline V gene. V was pared by 2 bases and J by 1 base, with 11 bases between. The CDR3 spans 15 residues. CDR3 coding DNA: TGTGCCAGCAGCTTAATCAGGGTAGGCCAAGAGACCCAGTACTTC. Protein product: CASSLIRVGQETQYF.

This chain joins TRBV7-2 and TRBJ2-1, with 8 bases identical to TRBD1. Unmatched junction bases numbered 12, after V lost 0 bases and J lost 5 bases. From germline, CDR1 is SGHTA and CDR2 FQGNSA. This CDR3 region has 18 residues. In nucleotides, the CDR3 is TGTGCCAGCAGCTTAGCTTCCCTCAGGGGGCTAAGGGACAATGAGCAGTTCTTC. This codes for CASSLASLRGLRDNEQFF.

This chain joins TRBV7-9 and TRBJ2-1; maybe TRBD1 (5 bases). V lost 4 bases to trimming and J lost 0 bases, with 7 bases between them. Germline V gives CDR1 SEHNR, CDR2 FQNEAQ (reference sequence). The CDR3 runs 14 residues. CDR3 sequence reads: CASSWGGSYNEQFF. DNA of the CDR3: TGTGCCAGCAGCTGGGGCGGCTCCTACAATGAGCAGTTCTTC.

The gene calls are TRBV19 and TRBJ2-7; maybe TRBD2 (5 bases). V was cut by 6 bases and J by 7 bases, with 31 bases left in between. Germline CDR1 LNHDA, CDR2 SQIVND (reference sequence). CDR3 length equals 18 residues. The CDR3 here is CASSAPNTGKGKRTEQYF. The CDR3 coding sequence is TGTGCCAGTAGCGCCCCTAACACCGGGAAAGGGAAAAGGACGGAGCAGTACTTC.

The J gene is TRBJ2-5, the V gene TRBV2, with TRBD2 as a possible D gene (6 bases). Germline V gives CDR1 SNHLY, CDR2 FYNNEI. There are 12 residues in the CDR3. Between the trimmed V and J ends, which lost 4 bases and 5 bases, there was a span of 8 bases. Here the CDR3 DNA reads TGTGCCAGCAGTGTTGGGGGGGAGACCCAGTACTTC. It codes for CASSVGGETQYF.

This chain uses TRBV7-6 with TRBJ2-2, with 7 bases identical to TRBD1. V gave up 5 bases and J gave up 3 bases; unmatched junction bases: 9. CDR1 SGHVS and CDR2 FNYEAQ come from the germline V gene. This CDR3 has 16 amino acids. The CDR3 region is CASSVWDRVDTGELFF. The CDR3 DNA reads as TGTGCCAGCAGCGTATGGGACAGAGTGGACACCGGGGAGCTGTTTTTT.

This clone showed up just a few times. The J gene is TRBJ1-2, the V gene TRBV4-1; 7 bases fit TRBD1. CDR1 and CDR2 from the germline V gene are MGHRA and YSYEKL. The CDR3 contains 15 residues. V shed 2 bases and J 5 bases; nucleotides not matched to a gene: 8. This CDR3 reads CASSQPAGGTYGYTF. In nucleotides, the CDR3 is TGCGCCAGCAGCCAACCGGCAGGGGGAACGTATGGCTACACCTTC.